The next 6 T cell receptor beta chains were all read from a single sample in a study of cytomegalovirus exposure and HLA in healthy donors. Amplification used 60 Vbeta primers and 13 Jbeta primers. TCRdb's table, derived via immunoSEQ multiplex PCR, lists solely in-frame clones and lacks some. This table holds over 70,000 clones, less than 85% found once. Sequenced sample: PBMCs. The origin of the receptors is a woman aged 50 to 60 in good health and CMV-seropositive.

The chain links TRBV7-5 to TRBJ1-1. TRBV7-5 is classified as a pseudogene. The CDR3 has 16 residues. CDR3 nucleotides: TGTGTCAGAAGCCAGACCGGATCCGGTGAGGACACTGAAGCTTTCTTT. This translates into CVRSQTGSGEDTEAFF.

The CDR3 coding sequence is TGCGCCAGCAGCTTGGCTCGGGGTGGAGATAGCACAGATACGCAGTATTTT. Residues: CASSLARGGDSTDTQYF. J is TRBJ2-3 and V is TRBV5-1; a weak D match, TRBD2 (5 bases). CDR3 length equals 17 residues. V shed 0 bases and J shed 0 bases, with 14 bases lying between them. Germline assignment: CDR1 SGHRS and CDR2 YFSETQ.

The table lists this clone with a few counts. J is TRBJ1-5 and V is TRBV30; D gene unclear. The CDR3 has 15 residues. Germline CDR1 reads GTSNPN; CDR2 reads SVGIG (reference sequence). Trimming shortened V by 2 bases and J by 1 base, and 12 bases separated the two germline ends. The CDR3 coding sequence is TGTGCCTGGAGTCTCGGGTTGGCCAGCAATCAGCCCCAGCATTTT. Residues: CAWSLGLASNQPQHF.

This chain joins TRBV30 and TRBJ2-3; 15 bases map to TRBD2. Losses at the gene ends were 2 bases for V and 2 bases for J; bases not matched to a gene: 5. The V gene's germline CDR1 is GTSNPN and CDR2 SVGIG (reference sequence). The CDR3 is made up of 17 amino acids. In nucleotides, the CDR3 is TGTGCCTGGAGTCTAGGACTAGCGGGGGGGGACACAGATACGCAGTATTTT. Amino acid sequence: CAWSLGLAGGDTDTQYF.

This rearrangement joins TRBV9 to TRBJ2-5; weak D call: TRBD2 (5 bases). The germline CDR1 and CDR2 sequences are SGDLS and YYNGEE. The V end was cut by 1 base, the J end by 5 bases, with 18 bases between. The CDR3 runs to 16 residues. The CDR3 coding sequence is TGTGCCAGCAGCGTAACCGGCCCCGTGGGCGGGGAGACCCAGTACTTC. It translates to CASSVTGPVGGETQYF.

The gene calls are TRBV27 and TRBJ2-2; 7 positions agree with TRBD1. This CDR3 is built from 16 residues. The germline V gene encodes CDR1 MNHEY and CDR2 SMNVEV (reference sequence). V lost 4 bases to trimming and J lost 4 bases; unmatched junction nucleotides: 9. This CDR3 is CASSSPVTGITGELFF. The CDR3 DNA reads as TGTGCCAGCAGTTCACCAGTGACAGGGATCACCGGGGAGCTGTTTTTT.